The 24 T cell receptor beta chains reported below all come from one sample, sequenced in a study of blood T cell repertoires in COVID-19. Using immunoSEQ multiplex PCR, the repertoire was profiled, and TCRdb retains in-frame clones only, with some absent. The sample records about 250,000 clones, over 75% being singletons. The specimen was PBMCs or T cells enriched from blood (not recorded which). All receptors derive from a woman under 30 who had recovered from COVID-19.

The genes are TRBV10-3 and TRBJ2-7, with 10 bases lining up with TRBD2. The ends lost 4 bases at V and 4 bases at J; junction bases unmatched: 16. The length of the CDR3 is 18 residues. Germline V gives CDR1 ENHRY, CDR2 SYGVKD. As DNA, the CDR3 is TGTGCCATCAGTGGGTCCCCCTCTCTAGCGGGGGACGTATACGAGCAGTACTTC. Protein product: CAISGSPSLAGDVYEQYF.

This chain connects TRBV27 to TRBJ1-1, with TRBD1 identical over 9 bases. V trimming: 5 bases; J trimming: 3 bases; junction bases outside the gene matches: 13. The CDR3 loop spans 17 amino acids. Germline-derived CDR1 and CDR2 are MNHEY and SMNVEV (reference sequence). The CDR3 region has the DNA TGTGCCAGCAGTCAACCACCGATGGACAGGGGATACACTGAAGCTTTCTTT. Protein: CASSQPPMDRGYTEAFF.

V is TRBV9 and J is TRBJ2-7; D unresolved. CDR3 size: 13 residues. The V gene lost 0 bases and the J gene lost 1 base, with 5 bases spanning the gap. Germline CDR1 and CDR2: SGDLS and YYNGEE. The CDR3 loop reads CASSVGPSYEQYF. The CDR3 region has the DNA TGTGCCAGCAGCGTAGGTCCTTCCTACGAGCAGTACTTC.

The chain couples TRBV5-4 to TRBJ2-5, with 9 bases that match TRBD2. Germline loops: CDR1 SGHNT, CDR2 YYREEE (reference sequence). V trimming: 0 bases; J trimming: 2 bases; junction bases outside the gene matches: 2. This CDR3 has 15 amino acids. The CDR3 region is CASSLGLAEQETQYF. The CDR3 bases are TGTGCCAGCAGCTTGGGACTAGCGGAACAAGAGACCCAGTACTTC.

The CDR3 nucleotides are TGTGCCAGCAGCTTAGCGGGGGGGCGACAGGGGCTGCACGAGCAGTACTTC. Translated, it gives CASSLAGGRQGLHEQYF. The chain recombines TRBV7-6 with TRBJ2-7; D possibly corresponds to TRBD1 (8 bases). CDR3 size: 17 residues. The germline V gene encodes CDR1 SGHVS and CDR2 FNYEAQ. Trimming shortened V by 0 bases and J by 5 bases, and 20 bases separated the two germline ends.

J is TRBJ2-1 and V is TRBV30, with 13 bases matching TRBD2. The ends lost 3 bases at V and 0 bases at J; junction bases unmatched: 2. The CDR3 contains 16 residues. Germline V CDR1 and CDR2: GTSNPN, SVGIG (reference sequence). CDR3 in amino acids: CAWRGLAGSSYNEQFF. CDR3 DNA: TGTGCCTGGAGGGGACTAGCGGGGAGCTCCTACAATGAGCAGTTCTTC. Supplemented by reference TRBV30 and TRBJ2-1, the full variable domain reads SQTIHQWPATLVQPVGSPLSLECTVEGTSNPNLYWYRQAAGRGLQLLFYSVGIGQISSEVPQNLSASRPQDRQFILSSKKLLLSDSGFYLCAWRGLAGSSYNEQFFGPGTRLTVL.

The J gene is TRBJ2-3, the V gene TRBV29-1, with TRBD1 matching 9 bases. The CDR3 loop spans 16 amino acids. The V gene end was trimmed by 4 bases and the J gene end by 2 bases; junction bases not matched to a gene: 10. Germline CDR1 SQVTM, CDR2 ANQGSEA. The chain's CDR3 is CSVAGTGRKATDTQYF. DNA of the CDR3: TGCAGCGTTGCGGGGACAGGGAGGAAGGCCACAGATACGCAGTATTTT.

The chain employs TRBV3-1 (or the pseudogene TRBV3-2) and TRBJ2-3, with D perhaps TRBD2 (6 bases). Trimming took off 1 base at V and 2 bases at J, with 13 bases between the two ends. The CDR3 runs to 16 residues. The germline gives CDR1 LGHDT, CDR2 YNNKEL (reference sequence). The CDR3 DNA reads as TGTGCCAGCAGCCAAGGAGGAGGGGCGTTCACAGATACGCAGTATTTT. Its translation is CASSQGGGAFTDTQYF.

This rearrangement joins TRBV9 to TRBJ2-7; TRBD1 agrees at 7 bases. The V gene end was trimmed by 0 bases and the J gene end by 4 bases; junction bases not matched to a gene: 7. Germline V gene sequence: CDR1 SGDLS, CDR2 YYNGEE. This CDR3 spans 15 amino acids. The CDR3 sequence: CASSVGPGGSYEQYF. The CDR3 DNA follows: TGTGCCAGCAGCGTAGGTCCAGGGGGAAGTTACGAGCAGTACTTC.

The chain joins TRBV19 to TRBJ1-1; the D is unclear. V was clipped by 6 bases and J by 0 bases, with 8 bases between them. The germline CDR1 and CDR2 sequences are LNHDA and SQIVND (reference sequence). This CDR3 contains 13 residues. The CDR3 nucleotides read TGTGCCAGTAGGCTAACAGTGAACACTGAAGCTTTCTTT. Translated, it gives CASRLTVNTEAFF.

V usage is TRBV6-6 and J usage is TRBJ2-5; the D is unclear. The CDR3 runs to 16 residues. The germline V and J ends were trimmed by 5 bases and 0 bases, with 16 bases remaining between them. CDR1 MNHNY and CDR2 SVGAGI come from the germline V gene (reference sequence). CDR3 bases: TGTGCCAGCAGTCAATTTAAACAGCCGTACCAAGAGACCCAGTACTTC. Its translation is CASSQFKQPYQETQYF.

The rearrangement links TRBV4-2 to TRBJ2-7, with D perhaps matching TRBD1 (5 bases). CDR1 and CDR2 (germline): LGHNA, YNFKEQ. This CDR3 region has 16 residues. V was pared by 0 bases and J by 6 bases, with 18 bases between. The CDR3 region has the DNA TGTGCCAGCAGCCAAGATCCCCAGGGAAGGTTGGGCGAGCAGTACTTC. Translation gives CASSQDPQGRLGEQYF.

The genes are TRBV27 and TRBJ1-4, with D perhaps TRBD1 (5 bases). Between the trimmed V and J ends, which lost 2 bases and 7 bases, there was a span of 11 bases. CDR3 size: 14 residues. From germline, CDR1 is MNHEY and CDR2 SMNVEV (reference sequence). The CDR3 coding sequence is TGTGCCAGCAGTTTACCAGGGTCGGGTGAAAAACTGTTTTTT. As protein: CASSLPGSGEKLFF.

The rearrangement links TRBV2 to TRBJ2-7; perhaps TRBD1 as D (6 bases). The ends were cut back, 5 bases at V and 6 bases at J, with 14 bases in the middle. Germline V lookup: CDR1 SNHLY, CDR2 FYNNEI. The CDR3 has 13 residues. CDR3 coding DNA: TGTGCCAGCAGTCAGGGGAACCTGGGCGAGCAGTACTTC. Its translation: CASSQGNLGEQYF.

In its sample, this clone was seen once. The chain couples TRBV28 to TRBJ2-2, with D perhaps TRBD2 (6 bases). This CDR3 region has 16 residues. Germline values: CDR1 MDHEN, CDR2 SYDVKM. V was cut by 7 bases and J by 1 base, with 16 bases left in between. This CDR3 is CASTIRWGVNTGELFF. CDR3 nucleotide sequence: TGTGCCAGCACCATTCGGTGGGGGGTGAACACCGGGGAGCTGTTTTTT.

The V and J genes are TRBV5-6 and TRBJ2-7, with TRBD1 matching over 10 bases. Losses at the gene ends were 4 bases for V and 2 bases for J; bases not matched to a gene: 0. The CDR3 runs 13 residues. Germline lookup yields CDR1 SGHDT and CDR2 YYEEEE. DNA for the CDR3: TGTGCCAGCAGCGGACAGGGGGCCTACGAGCAGTACTTC. Translating it yields CASSGQGAYEQYF.

The count of this clone is one. The rearrangement links TRBV7-6 to TRBJ2-7; 7 nucleotides align to TRBD1. Germline CDR1 reads SGHVS; CDR2 reads FNYEAQ. After removal of 1 base from V and 5 bases from J, the junction contained 11 bases not matched to a gene. This CDR3 is built from 16 residues. The CDR3 spells CASSLGAGLGGHEQYF. The CDR3 region has the DNA TGTGCCAGCAGCTTAGGGGCCGGGCTAGGGGGCCACGAGCAGTACTTC.

The rearrangement uses TRBV10-3 and TRBJ1-3; a possible D gene is TRBD1 (6 bases). Between the trimmed V and J ends, which lost 6 bases and 0 bases, there was a span of 18 bases. From germline, CDR1 is ENHRY and CDR2 SYGVKD. This CDR3 spans 17 amino acids. The CDR3 loop is CAIRPAPGQSSGNTIYF. In DNA, the CDR3 is TGTGCCATCAGACCTGCCCCCGGACAGAGCTCTGGAAACACCATATATTTT.

The V gene is TRBV11-3, the J gene TRBJ2-3, with D maybe TRBD2 (5 bases). Deletions cut 5 bases from V and 0 bases from J, with 9 bases between. There are 14 residues in the CDR3. Germline assignment: CDR1 SGHNT and CDR2 YENEEA. The CDR3 DNA reads as TGTGCCAGCAGCGCTCGGACTAGCACAGATACGCAGTATTTT. It encodes CASSARTSTDTQYF. Using reference TRBV11-3 and TRBJ2-3 for the parts outside the CDR3, the full variable domain is EAGVVQSPRYKIIEKKQPVAFWCNPISGHNTLYWYLQNLGQGPELLIRYENEEAVDDSQLPKDRFSAERLKGVDSTLKIQPAELGDSAVYLCASSARTSTDTQYFGPGTRLTVL.

The genes are TRBV7-2 and TRBJ2-7; 10 bases are shared with TRBD2. Germline values: CDR1 SGHTA, CDR2 FQGNSA. The CDR3 consists of 15 residues. Unmatched junction bases numbered 3, after V lost 4 bases and J lost 0 bases. For the CDR3, the DNA is TGTGCCAGCAGCTCCTGGACTAGCGGCTCCTACGAGCAGTACTTC. Translation: CASSSWTSGSYEQYF. The full variable domain, its missing parts supplied by reference TRBV7-2 and TRBJ2-7, is GAGVSQSPSNKVTEKGKDVELRCDPISGHTALYWYRQSLGQGLEFLIYFQGNSAPDKSGLPSDRFSAERTGGSVSTLTIQRTQQEDSAVYLCASSSWTSGSYEQYFGPGTRLTVT.

The chain couples TRBV6-2 or TRBV6-3 to TRBJ2-3; D call uncertain. The V end lost 2 bases, the J end lost 6 bases, and 6 bases lay between the germline ends. This CDR3 has 12 amino acids. The germline gives CDR1 MNHEY, CDR2 SVGEGT. CDR3 DNA: TGTGCCAGCAGTTACGGGCGTGATACGCAGTATTTT. Translated, it gives CASSYGRDTQYF.

The chain links TRBV19 to TRBJ1-5; 11 bases are a match to TRBD1. This CDR3 contains 17 residues. CDR1 is LNHDA, CDR2 SQIVND, per germline (reference sequence). J lost 5 bases, V lost 5 bases, and 11 bases had no gene match. CDR3 protein: CASSQEPDRGRYQPQHF. The CDR3, as DNA: TGTGCCAGTAGTCAAGAACCGGACAGGGGGCGTTATCAGCCCCAGCATTTT.

This chain connects TRBV9 to TRBJ1-3; D remains unclear. Trimming left V 7 bases short and J 0 bases short, with 11 bases between. Germline values: CDR1 SGDLS, CDR2 YYNGEE. This CDR3 is 14 amino acids long. The DNA for the CDR3 is TGTGCCAGCCTCGACGGGAGCTCTGGAAACACCATATATTTT. It specifies CASLDGSSGNTIYF.

The gene calls are TRBV29-1 and TRBJ1-2; D may be TRBD1 (5 bases). Trimming pared 0 bases from V and 8 bases from J, leaving 10 bases between. The CDR3 has 12 residues. Germline CDR1 is SQVTM and CDR2 is ANQGSEA. The CDR3 nucleotides read TGCAGCGTTGAAGATCCCGACAGCGGCTACACCTTC. Translating gives CSVEDPDSGYTF. The full variable domain, in which reference TRBV29-1 and TRBJ1-2 provide the parts outside the CDR3, is SAVISQKPSRDICQRGTSLTIQCQVDSQVTMMFWYRQQPGQSLTLIATANQGSEATYESGFVIDKFPISRPNLTFSTLTVSNMSPEDSSIYLCSVEDPDSGYTFGSGTRLTVV.